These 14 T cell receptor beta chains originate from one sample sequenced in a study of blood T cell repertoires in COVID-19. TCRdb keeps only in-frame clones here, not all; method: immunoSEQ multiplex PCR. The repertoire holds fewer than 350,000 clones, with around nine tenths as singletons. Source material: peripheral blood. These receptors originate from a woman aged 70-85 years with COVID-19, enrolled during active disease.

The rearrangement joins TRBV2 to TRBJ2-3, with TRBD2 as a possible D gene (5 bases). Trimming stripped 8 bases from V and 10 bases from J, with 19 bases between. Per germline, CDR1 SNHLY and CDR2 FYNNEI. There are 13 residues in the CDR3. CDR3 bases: TGTGCCAGCTCGGACTCCGTCCCCCGGGCGCAGTATTTT. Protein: CASSDSVPRAQYF.

CDR3 sequence: CASSQGARASGRVGAYEQYF. In DNA form, the CDR3 reads TGCGCCAGCAGCCAAGGGGCTCGGGCTAGCGGGAGGGTAGGGGCCTACGAGCAGTACTTC. The chain has TRBV4-3 and TRBJ2-7; 12 bases map to TRBD2. The V gene's germline CDR1 is LGHNA and CDR2 YSLEER. The CDR3 is made up of 20 amino acids. J lost 2 bases, V lost 1 base, and 15 bases had no gene match.

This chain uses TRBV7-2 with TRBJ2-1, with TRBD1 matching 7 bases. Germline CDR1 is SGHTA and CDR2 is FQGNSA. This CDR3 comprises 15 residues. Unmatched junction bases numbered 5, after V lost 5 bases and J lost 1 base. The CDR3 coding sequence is TGTGCCAGCAGCATTGACAGGGCTTCCTACAATGAGCAGTTCTTC. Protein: CASSIDRASYNEQFF.

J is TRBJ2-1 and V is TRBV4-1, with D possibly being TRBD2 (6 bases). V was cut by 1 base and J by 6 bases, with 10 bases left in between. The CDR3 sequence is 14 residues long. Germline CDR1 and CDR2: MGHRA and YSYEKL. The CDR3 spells CASSQGGLSNEQFF. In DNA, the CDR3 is TGCGCCAGCAGCCAAGGGGGACTTTCCAATGAGCAGTTCTTC.

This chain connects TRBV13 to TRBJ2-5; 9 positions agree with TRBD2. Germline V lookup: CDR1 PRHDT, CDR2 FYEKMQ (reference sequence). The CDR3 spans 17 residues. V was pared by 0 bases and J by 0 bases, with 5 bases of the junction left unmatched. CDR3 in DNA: TGTGCCAGCAGCTTAGGGCCCGGGACTAGCTACCAAGAGACCCAGTACTTC. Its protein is CASSLGPGTSYQETQYF.

The CDR3 here is CASSISPAMNTEAFF. DNA of the CDR3: TGTGCCAGTAGTATTTCTCCAGCGATGAACACTGAAGCTTTCTTT. The V and J genes are TRBV19 and TRBJ1-1; D is unresolved. The CDR3 has 15 residues. Germline V CDR1 and CDR2: LNHDA, SQIVND (reference sequence). Trimming left V 3 bases short and J 0 bases short, with 11 bases between.

CDR3: CASSPVLAGAPLEQYF. The CDR3 nucleotides read TGTGCCAGCAGCCCCGTACTAGCGGGAGCTCCCCTCGAGCAGTACTTC. The V call is TRBV5-4, the J call TRBJ2-7, with 11 positions matching TRBD2. This CDR3 contains 16 residues. Unmatched junction bases numbered 12, after V lost 4 bases and J lost 6 bases. Germline V gene lookup returns CDR1 SGHNT and CDR2 YYREEE (reference sequence).

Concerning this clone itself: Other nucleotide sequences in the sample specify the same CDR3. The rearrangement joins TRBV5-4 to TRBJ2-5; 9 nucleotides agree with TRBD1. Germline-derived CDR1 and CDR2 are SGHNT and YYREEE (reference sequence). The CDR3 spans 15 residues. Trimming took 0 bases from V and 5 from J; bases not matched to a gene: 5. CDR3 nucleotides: TGTGCCAGCAGCTTGGGAACAGGGGGCAGGGAGACCCAGTACTTC. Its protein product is CASSLGTGGRETQYF.

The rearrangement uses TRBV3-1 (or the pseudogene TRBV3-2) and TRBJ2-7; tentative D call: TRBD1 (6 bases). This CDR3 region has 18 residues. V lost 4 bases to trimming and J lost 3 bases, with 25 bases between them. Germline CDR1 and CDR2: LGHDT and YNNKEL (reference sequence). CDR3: CASSLRPPGRDTDYEQYF. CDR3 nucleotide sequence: TGTGCCAGCAGCCTAAGACCGCCCGGCCGGGACACTGACTACGAGCAGTACTTC.

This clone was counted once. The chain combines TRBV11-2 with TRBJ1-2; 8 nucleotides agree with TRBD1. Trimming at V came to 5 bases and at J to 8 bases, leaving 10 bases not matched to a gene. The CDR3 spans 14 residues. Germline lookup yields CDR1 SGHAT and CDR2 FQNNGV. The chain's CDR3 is CASSTGGGGGGYTF. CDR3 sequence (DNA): TGTGCCAGCAGCACAGGGGGGGGTGGTGGCGGCTACACCTTC.

CDR3 residues: CASKAGGPGETQYF. The CDR3 bases are TGTGCCAGCAAGGCGGGGGGGCCGGGAGAGACCCAGTACTTC. V and J are TRBV7-9 and TRBJ2-5; 9 positions agree with TRBD2. V lost 7 bases to trimming and J lost 4 bases; unmatched junction nucleotides: 7. Germline V gene sequence: CDR1 SEHNR, CDR2 FQNEAQ (reference sequence). This CDR3 has 14 amino acids.

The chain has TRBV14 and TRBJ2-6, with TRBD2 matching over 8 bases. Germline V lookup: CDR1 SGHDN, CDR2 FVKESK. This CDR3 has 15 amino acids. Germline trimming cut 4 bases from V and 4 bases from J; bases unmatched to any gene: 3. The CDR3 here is CASSLGGAGANVLTF. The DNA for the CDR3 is TGTGCCAGCAGCCTCGGGGGGGCCGGGGCCAACGTCCTGACTTTC.

Here the CDR3 DNA reads TGTGCCATCAGTGAGTCGGAGGGGGCATACTATGGCTACACCTTC. This codes for CAISESEGAYYGYTF. The chain has TRBV10-3 and TRBJ1-2, with 7 bases matching TRBD1. The ends lost 0 bases at V and 3 bases at J; junction bases unmatched: 4. The CDR3 extends over 15 amino acids. Germline CDR1 ENHRY, CDR2 SYGVKD.

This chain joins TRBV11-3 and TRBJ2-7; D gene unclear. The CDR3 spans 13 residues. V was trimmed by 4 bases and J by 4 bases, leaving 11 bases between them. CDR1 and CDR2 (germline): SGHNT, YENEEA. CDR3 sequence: CASSSFLRYEQYF. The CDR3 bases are TGTGCCAGCAGCTCCTTCCTGAGGTACGAGCAGTACTTC.